This TCR beta chain was observed in a study of CD8+ T cells in alopecia areata. Study-level results: Scalp clonality decreased significantly with tofacitinib, and so did expanded CD8+ clones among the top 100. Higher clonality was seen in lesional scalp than in normal scalp, especially in alopecia totalis/universalis. Resident alphabeta T cells of normal skin are also sequenced in scalp samples.

Indicated treatment: oral pan-JAK inhibitor, 5-10 mg twice daily. Looked up from germline, CDR1 is ENHRY and CDR2 is SYGVKD. This CDR3 is 17 amino acids long. V dropped 2 bases and J dropped 0; count of bases not matched to a gene: 7. This clone appeared a few times. Its cognate antigen is unknown. RNA extraction and reverse transcription yielded cDNA as sequencing template. TCRdb keeps only in-frame clones here, not all; method: immunoSEQ multiplex PCR. The sample consists of over 150,000 clones, about 55% of them appearing once. This TCR came from a human donor with alopecia areata. The chain combines TRBV10-3 with TRBJ2-1, with 7 positions matching TRBD2. Sequencing was performed on CD8+ T cells sorted from blood, taken at week 24, from a patient treated with tofacitinib. The CDR3 DNA reads as TGTGCCATCAGTGAGGTGTCGGGGGGATCCTCCTACAATGAGCAGTTCTTC. Amino acid sequence: CAISEVSGGSSYNEQFF.